This T cell receptor (beta chain) was found in a study of HIV-infected patients and healthy controls. The study's findings and limits: MAIT alpha-chain CDR3s were frequent in healthy controls, depleted in HIV+.

All unsorted peripheral T cells were captured because whole blood was used without fractionation. Reverse transcription used around 540 ng RNA and constant-region primers for alpha and beta. Each of the alpha and beta chains got its own library through chain-specific third strand synthesis with indices. Using its own MiXCR run on the 5' RACE reads, TCRdb lists one record per CDR3 protein. The table lists some 20,000 distinct CDR3 sequences, approximately 12% of them singletons, with around 10% in the top ten. This clonotype has at least ten counts. What it binds is unknown. V lost 3 bases and J lost 4, with 5 bases in between. The CDR3 is 12 residues long. Germline V CDR1 and CDR2: SGHTA, FQGNSA.

This chain uses TRBV7-2 with TRBJ2-3, with D uncertain. The sequencing input was blood. This TCR came from an adult in good health. In DNA, the CDR3 is TGTGCCAGCAGCTTTGGGCCAGATACGCAGTATTTT. Translating it yields CASSFGPDTQYF.